This TCR beta chain was sequenced for a study of shared clonotypes between healthy human individuals. Study at large: Three plates each covered CD4 naive and memory; CD8 naive two, CD8 memory one.

It was at deep level that the assay was run. TCRdb's copy holds only in-frame clones and misses some; the assay was immunoSEQ multiplex PCR. This table holds 330,000 or so clones, roughly 80% found once. With 4 bases removed from V and 3 bases from J, the gap between germline ends came to 13 bases. From germline, CDR1 is SQVTM and CDR2 ANQGSEA. The CDR3 is made up of 14 amino acids. The chain joins TRBV29-1 to TRBJ2-1; the D call may be TRBD1 or TRBD2 (5 bases each). The source of this sequence is a man in his thirties or forties in good health. The sample was memory CD4+ T cells sorted from blood. As for subset: CD45RA-negative fraction. The DNA of the CDR3 is TGCAGCGTTGTCCCCATGGGGGACTACAATGAGCAGTTCTTC. It codes for CSVVPMGDYNEQFF.